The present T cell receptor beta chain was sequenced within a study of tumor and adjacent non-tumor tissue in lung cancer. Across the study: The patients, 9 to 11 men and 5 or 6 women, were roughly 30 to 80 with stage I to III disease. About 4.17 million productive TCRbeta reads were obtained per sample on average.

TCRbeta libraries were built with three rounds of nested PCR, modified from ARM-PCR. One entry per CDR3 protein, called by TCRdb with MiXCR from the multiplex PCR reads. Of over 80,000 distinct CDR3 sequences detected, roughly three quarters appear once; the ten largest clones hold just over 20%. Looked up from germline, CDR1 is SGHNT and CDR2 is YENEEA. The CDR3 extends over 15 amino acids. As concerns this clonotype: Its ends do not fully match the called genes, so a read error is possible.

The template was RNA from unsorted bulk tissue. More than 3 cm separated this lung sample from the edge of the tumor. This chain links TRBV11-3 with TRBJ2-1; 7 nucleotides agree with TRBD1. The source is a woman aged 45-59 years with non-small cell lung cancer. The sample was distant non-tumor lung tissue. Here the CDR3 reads CTSSNRDSPYSEQFF. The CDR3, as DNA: TGTACCAGCAGTAACCGGGACAGCCCCTACAGTGAGCAGTTCTTC. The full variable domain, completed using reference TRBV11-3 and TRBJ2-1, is EAGVVQSPRYKIIEKKQPVAFWCNPISGHNTLYWYLQNLGQGPELLIRYENEEAVDDSQLPKDRFSAERLKGVDSTLKIQPAELGDSAVYLCTSSNRDSPYSEQFFGPGTRLTVL.